The clone carrying this TCR beta chain occurred many times. The CDR3 is 13 residues long. Germline lookup yields CDR1 DFQATT and CDR2 SNEGSKA (reference sequence). V was pared by 3 bases and J by 0 bases, with 2 bases of the junction left unmatched. This record belongs to a study of read filtering for tumor transcriptome and immune sequencing. Molecular barcoded adaptors covering alpha/delta and beta/gamma chains were used on approximately 400 ng RNA. Each CDR3 protein gets one entry after TCRdb re-called the reads with MiXCR. The top ten clones hold about 15% of a sample with about 90,000 distinct CDR3 sequences, 9% to 15% of them seen once.

V usage is TRBV20-1 and J usage is TRBJ2-7, with 7 positions matching TRBD1. Sequencing was performed on a population of CD138-negative cells sorted from bone marrow. This receptor was taken from a donor at least 40 years old with multiple myeloma. CDR3 bases: TGCAGTGCTAGTGGGGACAGCTCCTACGAGCAGTACTTC. Protein sequence: CSASGDSSYEQYF.